This TCR beta chain was sequenced during a study of CD8 T cells in Susac syndrome. Through negative isolation, CD4+ and CD8+ T cells were obtained, while TEMRA cells were enriched using FACS. Reverse transcription of about 0.5 to 1 ug RNA used random hexamers. TCRdb reprocessed the immunoSEQ multiplex PCR reads with MiXCR, giving one entry per CDR3 protein. The table lists about 430,000 distinct CDR3 sequences, more than 80% of them singletons. The CDR3 runs 14 residues. Trimming removed 5 bases at V and 6 bases at J, with 11 bases between. Germline CDR1 SGHVS, CDR2 FNYEAQ. This sequence joins TRBV7-6 and TRBJ1-6; D uncertain. The source material was CD8+ T cells from PBMCs. This sequence was found in a human donor with multiple sclerosis. DNA for the CDR3: TGTGCCAGCAGCCCCGACTTCCTTAATTCACCCCTCCACTTT. This encodes CASSPDFLNSPLHF.